This T cell receptor beta chain was recovered during a study of post-analysis software for immune sequencing data. Whole-study findings and limits: Roughly five TRBV segments were significantly more frequent in patients than in controls. TRBV5-6, TRBV5-1 and TRBV20-1 were among these segments. With F measure, samples from one preparation batch clustered together strongly. Normalized Chao1 diversity in multiple sclerosis patients fell significantly below that of controls.

The TCR beta cDNA libraries contained unique molecular identifiers. TCRdb re-called the PCR reads with MiXCR, one entry per CDR3 protein. The table has roughly 800,000 distinct CDR3 sequences, approximately 44% seen once; the top ten hold 4.9%. CDR3 length: 15 residues. Germline lookup yields CDR1 DFQATT and CDR2 SNEGSKA (reference sequence). The ends were cut back, 5 bases at V and 2 bases at J, with 18 bases in the middle. Comments on this clonotype: Antigen unknown.

V and J are TRBV20-1 and TRBJ1-2; D remains unclear. Sequenced material: blood. This TCR came from a girl aged 5 to 17 with multiple sclerosis. The CDR3 nucleotides read TGCAGTGCTCCTACGACGGGTTTAAGAAACTATGGCTACACCTTC. Translation gives CSAPTTGLRNYGYTF.